This TCR beta chain originates from a study of cytomegalovirus exposure and HLA in healthy donors. General study findings and limits: Usually a TCR sequence was rare, but some public TCRs were found in many donors.

Primers included in the PCR were 60 Vbeta and 13 Jbeta primers. Clones were sequenced by immunoSEQ multiplex PCR, and TCRdb holds only the in-frame ones, with some missing. The repertoire holds 150,000 to 200,000 clones, with 65% to 80% as singletons. Comment on this clone: Its antigen remains unidentified.

CDR1 MNHEY and CDR2 SMNVEV come from the germline V gene (reference sequence). Trimming removed 6 bases from V and 3 bases from J; junction bases left unmatched: 6. The CDR3 is 17 residues long. The sample consisted of PBMCs. J is TRBJ2-6 and V is TRBV27; TRBD1 matches 12 bases. The receptor's source is a woman in her forties in good health and CMV-seronegative. CDR3 nucleotide sequence: TGTGCCAGCAGCCAGGGACAGGGGGCGCTTGGGGCCAACGTCCTGACTTTC. It is translated as CASSQGQGALGANVLTF.